A selection of T cell receptor beta chains follows, all from one sample in a study of OX40 agonist ivuxolimab in advanced cancers. Sequencing used immunoSEQ multiplex PCR; TCRdb keeps in-frame clones, though not all of them. This table has tens of thousands of clones, 75% to 85% appearing once. The sequenced sample was CD4+ or CD8+ T cells sorted from blood, obtained in a trial of the OX40 agonist ivuxolimab. The origin of the receptors is an adult with an advanced solid tumor such as melanoma, head and neck, liver or kidney cancer. The CDR3 runs from the conserved cysteine through the conserved F or W. A D gene is named only where the DNA matches it firmly. The size field is filled for only some rows; it gives once, few, many or a size class.

-,TRBJ1-2,-,TRBV6-1,TGTGCCAGCAGTGAAGGAGTTCCAGACGTCTATGGCTACACCTTC,CASSEGVPDVYGYTF
TRBD1,TRBJ2-7,-,TRBV9,TGTGCCAGCAGCCTTCAGTGGGACAGGGGAGACGAGCAGTACTTC,CASSLQWDRGDEQYF
-,TRBJ2-7,once,TRBV15,TGTGCCACCAGCAGAGTCGGTCGCGGGGAGCAGTACTTC,CATSRVGRGEQYF
TRBD1,TRBJ2-7,-,TRBV11-3,TGTGCCAGCAGCTCGACAGGGACCTACGAGCAGTACTTC,CASSSTGTYEQYF
-,TRBJ2-2,-,TRBV11-3,TGTGCCAGCAGCACGGATAGCGGGAACACCGGGGAGCTGTTTTTT,CASSTDSGNTGELFF
-,TRBJ2-3,-,TRBV10-3,TGTGCCATCAGTGAGTCGTCATGGGGCACAGATACGCAGTATTTT,CAISESSWGTDTQYF
TRBD1,TRBJ2-5,-,TRBV14,TGTGCCAGCAGCGATACAGGGGCGACGACCCAGTACTTC,CASSDTGATTQYF
-,TRBJ1-1,few,TRBV2,TGTGCCAGCAGTGCGGCCAGGGAAGCTTTCTTT,CASSAAREAFF
-,TRBJ2-7,-,TRBV2,TGTGCCAGCAGGCAACACTACGAGCAGTACTTC,CASRQHYEQYF
-,TRBJ2-6,-,TRBV19,TGTGCCAGTAGTATATGGGGGCTAGCGGCATCCTCTGGGGCCAACGTCCTGACTTTC,CASSIWGLAASSGANVLTF
-,TRBJ2-7,once,TRBV5-5,TGTGCCAGCAGCCGGGACGTCGGGGCCTACGAGCAGTACTTC,CASSRDVGAYEQYF
-,TRBJ2-1,-,TRBV28,TGTGCCAGCAGTTTCGGGATAGGCTTGAATGAGCAGTTCTTC,CASSFGIGLNEQFF
-,TRBJ2-1,few,TRBV6-4,TGTGCCAGCAGTGACTCCTTCAGGGCACCCTCCAATGAGCAGTTCTTC,CASSDSFRAPSNEQFF
TRBD2,TRBJ2-2,-,TRBV19,TGTGCCAGTACTCTGAGTGTGGCTAGCGGGGAGACCGGGGAGCTGTTTTTT,CASTLSVASGETGELFF
TRBD2,TRBJ2-1,once,TRBV14,TGTGCCAGCAGCCCTATAGCGGGGGGGTACAATGAGCAGTTCTTC,CASSPIAGGYNEQFF
-,TRBJ1-1,-,TRBV9,TGTGCCAGCAGCGAGGATCCACTAAACACTGAAGCTTTCTTT,CASSEDPLNTEAFF
-,TRBJ1-2,-,TRBV7-9,TGTGCCAGCAGCTCCACGACTACCGCAGGGGCGGGGGGCTACACCTTC,CASSSTTTAGAGGYTF
-,TRBJ1-1,-,TRBV19,TGTGCCAGTAGTCTGCAGGGGCCGGCGAACACTGAAGCTTTCTTT,CASSLQGPANTEAFF
TRBD2,TRBJ2-2,-,TRBV9,TGTGCCAGCAGCGTATCGGCTAGCGGGAGGGCCGGCACCGGGGAGCTGTTTTTT,CASSVSASGRAGTGELFF
-,TRBJ1-1,-,TRBV7-2,TGTGCCAGCAGCTTCTCAGATAACACTGAAGCTTTCTTT,CASSFSDNTEAFF
-,TRBJ2-7,once,TRBV6-1,TGTGCCAGCAGTGAAGCGCGCGTTTCCGAGCAGTACTTC,CASSEARVSEQYF
-,TRBJ2-7,-,TRBV19,TGTGCCAGTAGTAGTTTCGGGGGCGCAGGTTACGAGCAGTACTTC,CASSSFGGAGYEQYF
-,TRBJ1-4,-,TRBV5-1,TGCGCCAGCAGCCCAGTTCCGGGGACTAATGAAAAACTGTTTTTT,CASSPVPGTNEKLFF
-,TRBJ1-5,few,TRBV28,TGTGCCAGCAGTTTCCGGGGGTCCGGCAATCAGCCCCAGCATTTT,CASSFRGSGNQPQHF
-,TRBJ2-2,once,TRBV5-6,TGTGCCAGCAGCTTTGATCTCGCGGTGAACACCGGGGAGCTGTTTTTT,CASSFDLAVNTGELFF
-,TRBJ2-5,once,TRBV7-7,TGTGCCAGCAGCTTCGCCTACCAAGAGACCCAGTACTTC,CASSFAYQETQYF
-,TRBJ1-6,-,TRBV6-1,TGTGCCAGCAGGACCCCTGACTTTTCACCCCTCCACTTT,CASRTPDFSPLHF
TRBD2,TRBJ2-1,-,TRBV5-1,TGCGCCAGCAGCTTGGTGTCGGGAGGGATAAATGAGCAGTTCTTC,CASSLVSGGINEQFF
-,TRBJ1-4,-,TRBV19,TGTGCCAGTAGTTCTAACAGTGCAACTAATGAAAAACTGTTTTTT,CASSSNSATNEKLFF
TRBD1,TRBJ1-2,-,TRBV7-6,TGTGCCAGCAGCCCGGGACAGGCTCCGTATGGCTACACCTTC,CASSPGQAPYGYTF
TRBD1,TRBJ1-6,few,TRBV6-5,TGTGCCAGCAGCCCGGGACAGGGTGTATCACCCCTCCACTTT,CASSPGQGVSPLHF
-,TRBJ2-6,few,TRBV9,TGTGCCAGCAGCCTTCAGACGTCCGGGGCCAACGTCCTGACTTTC,CASSLQTSGANVLTF
-,TRBJ2-7,-,TRBV10-2,TGCGCCAGCAGTGATCCCTGGGGGGGGCTCGAGCAGTACTTC,CASSDPWGGLEQYF
-,TRBJ1-5,-,TRBV6-5,TGTGCCAGCATGGAGGGTAGCTATCAGCCCCAGCATTTT,CASMEGSYQPQHF
-,TRBJ1-5,-,TRBV7-2,TGTGCCAGCAGCTTGGAGGGGACCTACGGGCAGCCCCAGCATTTT,CASSLEGTYGQPQHF
-,TRBJ1-1,-,TRBV5-1,TGCGCCAGCAGGAAGGACACTGAAGCTTTCTTT,CASRKDTEAFF
-,TRBJ1-1,-,TRBV19,TGTGCCAGTAGTATAGGAGGTAATCGAAGGAACACTGAAGCTTTCTTT,CASSIGGNRRNTEAFF
-,TRBJ1-2,once,TRBV7-2,TGTGCCAGCAGCAAAGGGGGGGCCGGTGGCTACACCTTC,CASSKGGAGGYTF
-,TRBJ2-7,-,TRBV5-1,TGCGCCAGCAGCTCCGTTTTAGGGACCTCCTACGAGCAGTACTTC,CASSSVLGTSYEQYF
-,TRBJ1-1,-,TRBV29-1,TGCAGCGTTTCCGAGGGGAACACTGAAGCTTTCTTT,CSVSEGNTEAFF
-,TRBJ1-5,-,TRBV5-1,TGCGCCAGCAGCTTGGCCGGACCCTTTTCGGATCAGCCCCAGCATTTT,CASSLAGPFSDQPQHF